Each of the 29 T cell receptor beta chains below was sequenced from the same sample in a study of blood T cell repertoires in COVID-19. Sequenced by immunoSEQ multiplex PCR; TCRdb stores in-frame clones only, minus some. Among 200,000 or so clones listed, 70% to 90% were seen once. Sequenced material: peripheral blood. The receptors were sampled from a man aged 50 or older who had recovered from COVID-19.

CDR3 DNA: TGTGCCAGCAGCCAGTTAGCGGGAGAACGCAATGAGCAGTTCTTC. As protein: CASSQLAGERNEQFF. The chain links TRBV3-1 (or the pseudogene TRBV3-2) to TRBJ2-1; 9 positions match TRBD2. The V gene end was trimmed by 3 bases and the J gene end by 6 bases; junction bases not matched to a gene: 6. CDR1 is LGHDT, CDR2 YNNKEL, per germline (reference sequence). The CDR3 sequence is 15 residues long.

The chain couples TRBV30 to TRBJ2-4; 9 bases align to TRBD1. From germline, CDR1 is GTSNPN and CDR2 SVGIG (reference sequence). Trimming at V came to 6 bases and at J to 4 bases, leaving 4 bases not matched to a gene. CDR3 size: 13 residues. The DNA of the CDR3 is TGTGCCTGTTCCGGGACAGGGAAAAACATTCAGTACTTC. Translation: CACSGTGKNIQYF.

The gene calls are TRBV30 and TRBJ1-4; D not certain. This CDR3 has 14 amino acids. With 5 bases removed from V and 0 bases from J, the gap between germline ends came to 10 bases. CDR1 is GTSNPN and CDR2 is SVGIG in the germline V gene (reference sequence). The CDR3, as DNA: TGTGCCTGGGGGTTGGCTTCAACTAATGAAAAACTGTTTTTT. As protein: CAWGLASTNEKLFF. Full variable domain (outside the CDR3, taken from reference TRBV30 and TRBJ1-4): SQTIHQWPATLVQPVGSPLSLECTVEGTSNPNLYWYRQAAGRGLQLLFYSVGIGQISSEVPQNLSASRPQDRQFILSSKKLLLSDSGFYLCAWGLASTNEKLFFGSGTQLSVL.

The CDR3 here is CASSPRGGLSSSEAFF. CDR3 nucleotides: TGTGCCAGCAGTCCCCGGGGGGGCTTAAGTAGCTCTGAAGCTTTCTTT. This rearrangement joins TRBV2 to TRBJ1-1; maybe TRBD1 (6 bases). Per germline, CDR1 SNHLY and CDR2 FYNNEI. This CDR3 region has 16 residues. Trimming cost V 5 bases and J 6 bases, with 22 bases left between them.

The chain recombines TRBV15 with TRBJ2-7; D might be TRBD2 (6 bases). This CDR3 spans 14 amino acids. Between the trimmed V and J ends, which lost 8 bases and 5 bases, there was a span of 19 bases. The germline gives CDR1 LNHNV, CDR2 YYDKDF (reference sequence). The CDR3 here is CATAGGVQVDEQYF. CDR3 DNA sequence: TGTGCCACCGCGGGCGGGGTTCAAGTCGACGAGCAGTACTTC. Based on the CDR3 plus reference TRBV15 and TRBJ2-7, the full variable domain is DAMVIQNPRYQVTQFGKPVTLSCSQTLNHNVMYWYQQKSSQAPKLLFHYYDKDFNNEADTPDNFQSRRPNTSFCFLDIRSPGLGDTAMYLCATAGGVQVDEQYFGPGTRLTVT.

The V gene is TRBV4-2, the J gene TRBJ2-2, with 10 bases aligning to TRBD2. The V gene end was trimmed by 0 bases and the J gene end by 6 bases; junction bases not matched to a gene: 4. The germline gives CDR1 LGHNA, CDR2 YNFKEQ. This CDR3 region has 16 residues. Here the CDR3 DNA reads TGTGCCAGCAGCCAAGAGGGGACTAGCGCTTCCGGGGAGCTGTTTTTT. Translation: CASSQEGTSASGELFF.

In its sample, this clone was seen a few times. The chain joins TRBV6-5 to TRBJ1-2; D may be TRBD1 (5 bases). The CDR3 has 15 residues. The V gene lost 7 bases and the J gene lost 0 bases, with 15 bases spanning the gap. CDR1 and CDR2 from the germline V gene are MNHEY and SVGAGI. CDR3 DNA sequence: TGTGCCAGCACCCTATACAGGAACACTAACTATGGCTACACCTTC. It yields the protein CASTLYRNTNYGYTF.

This chain links TRBV7-9 with TRBJ1-6; possibly TRBD1 for D (5 bases). Germline CDR1 and CDR2: SEHNR and FQNEAQ (reference sequence). Trimming cost V 5 bases and J 4 bases, with 12 bases left between them. CDR3 length: 15 residues. The CDR3 nucleotides are TGTGCCAGCAGCAGTCGGACATCTTATAATTCACCCCTCCACTTT. The encoded protein is CASSSRTSYNSPLHF.

This clone was seen only a few times. The CDR3 nucleotides read TGTGCCAGCAGTTTATCCTCGACGGGCTACGAGCAGTACTTC. Translation: CASSLSSTGYEQYF. V usage is TRBV28 and J usage is TRBJ2-7; no definite D call. This CDR3 has 14 amino acids. The V end lost 1 base, the J end lost 3 bases, and 10 bases lay between the germline ends. Germline-derived CDR1 and CDR2 are MDHEN and SYDVKM.

V is TRBV18 and J is TRBJ1-5, with D uncertain. Germline loops: CDR1 KGHSH, CDR2 LQKENI. The CDR3 spans 14 residues. The V and J ends lost 3 bases and 6 bases respectively, with 12 bases between them. In DNA, the CDR3 is TGTGCCAGCTCACCTTTAAGGGAGGGTCAGCCCCAGCATTTT. Its protein is CASSPLREGQPQHF. Looking up the rest from reference TRBV18 and TRBJ1-5 gives the full variable domain: NAGVMQNPRHLVRRRGQEARLRCSPMKGHSHVYWYRQLPEEGLKFMVYLQKENIIDESGMPKERFSAEFPKEGPSILRIQQVVRGDSAAYFCASSPLREGQPQHFGDGTRLSIL.

This chain joins TRBV19 and TRBJ2-1, with D uncertain. V gave up 6 bases and J gave up 3 bases, with 9 bases separating them. This CDR3 contains 13 residues. The germline gives CDR1 LNHDA, CDR2 SQIVND (reference sequence). The CDR3 coding sequence is TGTGCCAGTAGGGAAACAGTCTACAATGAGCAGTTCTTC. Amino acids: CASRETVYNEQFF.

The chain uses TRBV7-8 and TRBJ1-2; 8 bases fit TRBD1. This CDR3 has 16 amino acids. Germline trimming cut 5 bases from V and 7 bases from J; bases unmatched to any gene: 15. CDR1 SGHVS and CDR2 FQNEAQ come from the germline V gene. CDR3 nucleotide sequence: TGTGCCAGCAGCCTTCGACAGGGACAGGCTTCGAGTGGCTACACCTTC. This gives the protein CASSLRQGQASSGYTF.

The chain carries TRBV13 and TRBJ1-1; no clear D. From germline, CDR1 is PRHDT and CDR2 FYEKMQ (reference sequence). V lost 0 bases, J lost 4 bases, and 15 bases lay in between. CDR3 size: 16 residues. The CDR3 protein is CASSLGLGSGGTEAFF. The DNA of the CDR3 is TGTGCCAGCAGCTTAGGACTAGGGTCCGGCGGCACTGAAGCTTTCTTT.

The chain is built from TRBV4-1 and TRBJ2-7, with 9 bases fitting TRBD2. Germline-derived CDR1 and CDR2 are MGHRA and YSYEKL. The V gene end was trimmed by 3 bases and the J gene end by 5 bases; junction bases not matched to a gene: 8. The length of the CDR3 is 15 residues. CDR3 in DNA: TGCGCCAGCAGCCAGTCGGCGGGAGGGCCACACGAGCAGTACTTC. Residues: CASSQSAGGPHEQYF.

This chain connects TRBV5-1 to TRBJ2-3; possibly TRBD1 for D (5 bases). V gave up 3 bases and J gave up 6 bases, with 11 bases separating them. CDR3 length equals 13 residues. In germline, CDR1 is SGHRS, CDR2 YFSETQ. CDR3 bases: TGCGCCAGCAGCTCGGGTGCAGGGGATACGCAGTATTTT. This translates into CASSSGAGDTQYF.

The chain links TRBV6-6 to TRBJ2-2, with TRBD1 matching over 7 bases. Trimming took 0 bases from V and 4 from J; bases not matched to a gene: 5. This CDR3 contains 16 residues. CDR1 and CDR2 from the germline V gene are MNHNY and SVGAGI (reference sequence). The CDR3 region has the DNA TGTGCCAGCAGTTACTCGTACACAGGGGTCACCGGGGAGCTGTTTTTT. Translation: CASSYSYTGVTGELFF.

This clone was seen once. This chain uses TRBV7-2 with TRBJ2-7, with 7 bases identical to TRBD1. Germline assignment: CDR1 SGHTA and CDR2 FQGNSA. The junction had 10 bases not matched to a gene; V was cut back by 5 bases and J by 0 bases. The CDR3 consists of 16 residues. CDR3 sequence (DNA): TGTGCCAGCAGCCCCGAGGGGGCCGTGAGCTCCTACGAGCAGTACTTC. Its protein is CASSPEGAVSSYEQYF.

The V and J genes are TRBV5-8 and TRBJ2-3, with D possibly TRBD2 on 5 matching bases. V lost 4 bases to trimming and J lost 6 bases, with 18 bases between them. CDR3 size: 15 residues. The V gene's germline CDR1 is SGHTS and CDR2 YDEGEE. The CDR3 nucleotides are TGTGCCAGCAGCCCGGACGGACTCGGGGTCGATACGCAGTATTTT. It encodes CASSPDGLGVDTQYF.

This chain links TRBV7-9 with TRBJ1-5, with D perhaps matching TRBD1 (5 bases). Germline V gene data show CDR1 as SEHNR and CDR2 as FQNEAQ (reference sequence). V dropped 2 bases and J dropped 7 bases, with 9 bases sitting between them. This CDR3 has 13 amino acids. This CDR3 is CASSLTGPQPQHF. The CDR3 nucleotides are TGTGCCAGCAGCTTAACAGGCCCCCAGCCCCAGCATTTT. The whole variable domain, remainder taken from reference TRBV7-9 and TRBJ1-5, is DTGVSQNPRHKITKRGQNVTFRCDPISEHNRLYWYRQTLGQGPEFLTYFQNEAQLEKSRLLSDRFSAERPKGSFSTLEIQRTEQGDSAMYLCASSLTGPQPQHFGDGTRLSIL.

V is TRBV19 and J is TRBJ1-5; 11 positions agree with TRBD1. CDR1 LNHDA and CDR2 SQIVND come from the germline V gene (reference sequence). This CDR3 has 14 amino acids. V shed 7 bases, J shed 6 bases, and the junction held 5 bases outside the gene matches. CDR3 DNA sequence: TGTGCCAGTACCGGGACAGGGGGTTTTCAGCCCCAGCATTTT. This encodes CASTGTGGFQPQHF. The entire variable domain, with the rest obtained from reference TRBV19 and TRBJ1-5, is as follows: DGGITQSPKYLFRKEGQNVTLSCEQNLNHDAMYWYRQDPGQGLRLIYYSQIVNDFQKGDIAEGYSVSREKKESFPLTVTSAQKNPTAFYLCASTGTGGFQPQHFGDGTRLSIL.

V is TRBV5-1 and J is TRBJ2-3, with TRBD2 matching 12 bases. V dropped 5 bases and J dropped 3; count of bases not matched to a gene: 10. Germline CDR1 and CDR2: SGHRS and YFSETQ. The CDR3 is 17 amino acids. CDR3 DNA: TGCGCCAGCAGTCTAGCGGGAGGGCCGTTGGGGACAGATACGCAGTATTTT. Its translation: CASSLAGGPLGTDTQYF.

V and J are TRBV28 and TRBJ1-3; no firm D call. In germline, CDR1 is MDHEN, CDR2 SYDVKM. The V and J ends lost 3 bases and 1 base respectively, with 16 bases between them. The CDR3 contains 17 residues. For the CDR3, the DNA is TGTGCCAGCAGTTTTTCCCCCACCGGAGAGTCTGGAAACACCATATATTTT. Amino acid sequence: CASSFSPTGESGNTIYF.

The CDR3, as DNA: TGTGCCAGCAGCCGTAGCGGGAGAAACGGGGAGCTGTTTTTT. Its protein is CASSRSGRNGELFF. The chain employs TRBV3-1 (or the pseudogene TRBV3-2) and TRBJ2-2, with 9 bases matching TRBD2. V lost 4 bases to trimming and J lost 7 bases; unmatched junction nucleotides: 4. Germline CDR1 reads LGHDT; CDR2 reads YNNKEL (reference sequence). The CDR3 runs to 14 residues.

The CDR3 nucleotides are TGCACCAGCAGCCCTCGACAGGGGGCGCCGATACCGACGGGGTATTTT. Protein sequence: CTSSPRQGAPIPTGYF. The chain combines TRBV1 with TRBJ2-3; the table's D call of TRBD1 was not tested on the DNA. TRBV1 is labeled a pseudogene. This CDR3 is 16 amino acids long.

The CDR3 is CASSYWDRIDSSYEQYF. As DNA, the CDR3 is TGCGCCAGCAGCTATTGGGACAGGATCGATAGCTCCTACGAGCAGTACTTC. The V and J genes are TRBV4-1 and TRBJ2-7, with 8 bases fitting TRBD1. J gave up 0 bases and V 5 bases, and 12 bases lay outside the gene matches. Germline assignment: CDR1 MGHRA and CDR2 YSYEKL. CDR3 length equals 17 residues.

The V call is TRBV14, the J call TRBJ1-2, with 7 bases matching TRBD1. The length of the CDR3 is 14 residues. Germline CDR1 reads SGHDN; CDR2 reads FVKESK. The V and J ends lost 3 bases and 4 bases, in that order; junction bases with no gene match: 5. The CDR3 coding sequence is TGTGCCAGCAGCCAGGGGACAGAAATCTATGGCTACACCTTC. Amino acids: CASSQGTEIYGYTF.

This clone was found a few times. V usage is TRBV6-5 and J usage is TRBJ2-7; D remains ambiguous. The CDR3 is made up of 15 amino acids. V gave up 5 bases and J gave up 3 bases, with 17 bases separating them. Per the germline V gene, CDR1 is MNHEY and CDR2 is SVGAGI. Written as DNA, the CDR3 is TGTGCCAGCAGTCCTCGATCTAGAGCAATCTACGAGCAGTACTTC. Translating gives CASSPRSRAIYEQYF.

The V gene is TRBV19, the J gene TRBJ2-7, with 7 bases matching TRBD1. The CDR3 has 13 amino acids. V gave up 6 bases and J gave up 6 bases; unmatched junction bases: 8. Germline V lookup: CDR1 LNHDA, CDR2 SQIVND (reference sequence). The CDR3 here is CASREDRSTEQYF. The CDR3 DNA reads TGTGCCAGTAGAGAGGACAGGTCGACCGAGCAGTACTTC.

The chain links TRBV28 to TRBJ2-7; perhaps TRBD1 as D (5 bases). The length of the CDR3 is 12 residues. The germline V and J ends were trimmed by 3 bases and 6 bases, with 9 bases remaining between them. Germline assignment: CDR1 MDHEN and CDR2 SYDVKM. Written as DNA, the CDR3 is TGTGCCAGCAGTTTTTCCCAGGGCGAGCAGTACTTC. This gives the protein CASSFSQGEQYF.